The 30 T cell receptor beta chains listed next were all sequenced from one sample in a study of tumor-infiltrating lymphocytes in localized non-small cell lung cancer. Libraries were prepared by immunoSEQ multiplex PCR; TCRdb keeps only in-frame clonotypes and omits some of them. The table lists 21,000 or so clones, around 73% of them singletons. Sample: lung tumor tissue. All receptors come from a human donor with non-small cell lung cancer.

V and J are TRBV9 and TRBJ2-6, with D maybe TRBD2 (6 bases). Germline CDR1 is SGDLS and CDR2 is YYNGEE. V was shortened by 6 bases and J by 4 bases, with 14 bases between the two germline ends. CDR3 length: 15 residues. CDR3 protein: CASTGGASGANVLTF. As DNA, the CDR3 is TGTGCCAGCACCGGCGGGGCCTCCGGGGCCAACGTCCTGACTTTC.

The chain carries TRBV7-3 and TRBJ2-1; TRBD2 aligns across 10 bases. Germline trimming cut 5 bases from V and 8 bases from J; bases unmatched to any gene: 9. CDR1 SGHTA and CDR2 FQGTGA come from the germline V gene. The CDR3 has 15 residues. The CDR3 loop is CASSLLAGGFDEQFF. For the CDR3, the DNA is TGTGCCAGCAGCCTATTAGCGGGGGGTTTCGATGAGCAGTTCTTC. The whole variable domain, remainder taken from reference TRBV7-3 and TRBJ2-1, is GAGVSQTPSNKVTEKGKYVELRCDPISGHTALYWYRQSLGQGPEFLIYFQGTGAADDSGLPNDRFFAVRPEGSVSTLKIQRTERGDSAVYLCASSLLAGGFDEQFFGPGTRLTVL.

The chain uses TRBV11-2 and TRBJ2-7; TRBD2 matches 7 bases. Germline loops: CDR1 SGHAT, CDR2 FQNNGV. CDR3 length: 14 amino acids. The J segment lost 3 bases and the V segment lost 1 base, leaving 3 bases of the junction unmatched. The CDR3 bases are TGTGCCAGCAGCTTAGGACCTAGCGGCTACGAGCAGTACTTC. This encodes CASSLGPSGYEQYF.

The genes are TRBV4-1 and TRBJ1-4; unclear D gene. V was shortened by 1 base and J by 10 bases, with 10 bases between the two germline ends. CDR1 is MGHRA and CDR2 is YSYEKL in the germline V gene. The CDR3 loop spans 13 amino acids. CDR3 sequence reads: CASSQALLGKLFF. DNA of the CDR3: TGCGCCAGCAGCCAAGCTCTGTTGGGAAAACTGTTTTTT.

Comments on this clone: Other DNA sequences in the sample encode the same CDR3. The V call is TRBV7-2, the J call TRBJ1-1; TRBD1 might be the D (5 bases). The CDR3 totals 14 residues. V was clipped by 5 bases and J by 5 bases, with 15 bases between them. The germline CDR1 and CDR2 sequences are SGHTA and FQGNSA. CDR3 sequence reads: CASSLGGARTEAFF. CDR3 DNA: TGTGCCAGCAGCCTCGGCGGGGCTAGGACTGAAGCTTTCTTT.

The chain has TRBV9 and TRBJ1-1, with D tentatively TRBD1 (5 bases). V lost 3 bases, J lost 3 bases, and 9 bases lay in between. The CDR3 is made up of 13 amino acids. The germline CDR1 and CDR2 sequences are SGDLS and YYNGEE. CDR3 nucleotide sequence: TGTGCCAGCAGCGCCGGGGGTTACACTGAAGCTTTCTTT. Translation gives CASSAGGYTEAFF.

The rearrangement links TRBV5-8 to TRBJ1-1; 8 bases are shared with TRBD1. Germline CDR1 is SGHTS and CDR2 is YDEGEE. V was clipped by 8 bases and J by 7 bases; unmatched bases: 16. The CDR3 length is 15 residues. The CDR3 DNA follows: TGTGCCAGTTGTTGGACAGGGTCGACGGCCGGTGAAGCTTTCTTT. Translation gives CASCWTGSTAGEAFF.

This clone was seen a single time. The CDR3 coding sequence is TGTGCCACATCACGTGGCACGAACTATGGCTACACCTTC. Translation: CATSRGTNYGYTF. The chain joins TRBV10-3 to TRBJ1-2; D call uncertain. From germline, CDR1 is ENHRY and CDR2 SYGVKD. Trimming stripped 10 bases from V and 2 bases from J, with 14 bases between. The CDR3 is 13 amino acids.

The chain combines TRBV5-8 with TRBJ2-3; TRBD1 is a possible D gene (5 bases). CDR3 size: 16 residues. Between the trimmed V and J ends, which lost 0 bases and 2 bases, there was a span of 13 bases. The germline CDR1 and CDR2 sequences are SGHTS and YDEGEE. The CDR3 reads CASSLGLWGHTDTQYF. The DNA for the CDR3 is TGTGCCAGCAGCTTGGGGCTATGGGGCCACACAGATACGCAGTATTTT.

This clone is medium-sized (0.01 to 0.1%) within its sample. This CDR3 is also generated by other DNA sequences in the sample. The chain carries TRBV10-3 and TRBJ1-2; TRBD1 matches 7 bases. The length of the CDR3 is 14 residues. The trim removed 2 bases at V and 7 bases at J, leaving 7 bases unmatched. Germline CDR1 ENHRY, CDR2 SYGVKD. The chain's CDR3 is CAISEPTGVGGYTF. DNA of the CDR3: TGTGCCATCAGTGAGCCTACAGGGGTGGGTGGCTACACCTTC.

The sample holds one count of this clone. CDR3 sequence: CASSLFQGTEAFF. CDR3 nucleotide sequence: TGTGCCAGCAGTTTGTTTCAGGGGACTGAAGCTTTCTTT. The V gene is TRBV11-3, the J gene TRBJ1-1; TRBD1 might be the D (6 bases). The V gene's germline CDR1 is SGHNT and CDR2 YENEEA. The CDR3 loop spans 13 amino acids. V was trimmed by 6 bases and J by 5 bases, leaving 13 bases between them.

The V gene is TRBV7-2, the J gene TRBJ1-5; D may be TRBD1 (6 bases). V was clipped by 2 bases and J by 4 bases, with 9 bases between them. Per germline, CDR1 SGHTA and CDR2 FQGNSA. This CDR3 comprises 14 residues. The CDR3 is CASSLKGGNQPQHF. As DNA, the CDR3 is TGTGCCAGCAGCTTAAAGGGGGGGAATCAGCCCCAGCATTTT. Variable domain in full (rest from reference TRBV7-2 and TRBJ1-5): GAGVSQSPSNKVTEKGKDVELRCDPISGHTALYWYRQSLGQGLEFLIYFQGNSAPDKSGLPSDRFSAERTGGSVSTLTIQRTQQEDSAVYLCASSLKGGNQPQHFGDGTRLSIL.

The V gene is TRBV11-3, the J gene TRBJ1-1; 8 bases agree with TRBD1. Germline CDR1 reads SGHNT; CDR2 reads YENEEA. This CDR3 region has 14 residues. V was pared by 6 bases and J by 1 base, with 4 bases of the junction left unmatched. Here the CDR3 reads CASSRGQGNTEAFF. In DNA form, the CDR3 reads TGTGCCAGCAGTAGAGGACAGGGGAACACTGAAGCTTTCTTT.

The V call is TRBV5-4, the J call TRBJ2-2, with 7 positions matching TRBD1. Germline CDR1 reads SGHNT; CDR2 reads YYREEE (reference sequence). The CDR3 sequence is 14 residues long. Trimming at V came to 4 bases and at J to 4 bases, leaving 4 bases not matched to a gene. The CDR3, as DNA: TGTGCCAGCAGCCTGACAGGGTCCACCGGGGAGCTGTTTTTT. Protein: CASSLTGSTGELFF. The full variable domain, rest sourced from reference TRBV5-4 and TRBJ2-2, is ETGVTQSPTHLIKTRGQQVTLRCSSQSGHNTVSWYQQALGQGPQFIFQYYREEENGRGNFPPRFSGLQFPNYSSELNVNALELDDSALYLCASSLTGSTGELFFGEGSRLTVL.

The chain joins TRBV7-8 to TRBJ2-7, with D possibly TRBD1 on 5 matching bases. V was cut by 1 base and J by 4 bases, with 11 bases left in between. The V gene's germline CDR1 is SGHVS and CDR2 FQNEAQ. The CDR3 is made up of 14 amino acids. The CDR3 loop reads CASSLGRDRYEQYF. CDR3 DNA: TGTGCCAGCAGCTTAGGCCGTGACAGATACGAGCAGTACTTC.

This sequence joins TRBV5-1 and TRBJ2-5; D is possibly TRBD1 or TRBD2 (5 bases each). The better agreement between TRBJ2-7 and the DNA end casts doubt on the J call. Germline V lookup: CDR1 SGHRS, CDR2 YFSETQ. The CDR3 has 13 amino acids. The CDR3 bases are TGCGCCAGTACTGACGGGGCCGGCGGCGAGCAGTACTTC. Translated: CASTDGAGGEQYF.

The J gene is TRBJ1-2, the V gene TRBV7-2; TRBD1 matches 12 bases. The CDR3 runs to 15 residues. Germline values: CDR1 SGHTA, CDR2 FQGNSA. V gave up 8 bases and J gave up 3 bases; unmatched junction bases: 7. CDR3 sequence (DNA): TGTGCCAGCCACCCCGGGACAGGGGGCTACTATGGCTACACCTTC. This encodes CASHPGTGGYYGYTF.

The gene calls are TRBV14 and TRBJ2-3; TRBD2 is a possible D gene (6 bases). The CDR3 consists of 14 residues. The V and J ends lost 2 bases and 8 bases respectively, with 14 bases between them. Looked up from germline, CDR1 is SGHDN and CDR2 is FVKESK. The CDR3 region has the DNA TGTGCCAGCAGCCAATTCGGGAGTGGGAGTACGCAGTATTTT. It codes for CASSQFGSGSTQYF.

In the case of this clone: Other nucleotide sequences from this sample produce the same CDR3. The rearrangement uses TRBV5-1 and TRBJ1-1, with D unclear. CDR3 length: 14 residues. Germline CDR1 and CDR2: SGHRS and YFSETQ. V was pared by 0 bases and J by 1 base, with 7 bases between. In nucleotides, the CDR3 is TGCGCCAGCAGCTTGGACGGCTGGAACACTGAAGCTTTCTTT. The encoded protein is CASSLDGWNTEAFF.

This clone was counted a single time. In DNA, the CDR3 is TGTGCCAGCAGTGAAGCCAAGGGACAGGGGAACACTGAAGCTTTCTTT. Translation gives CASSEAKGQGNTEAFF. The chain employs TRBV6-1 and TRBJ1-1; 9 bases map to TRBD1. V gave up 0 bases and J gave up 1 base; unmatched junction bases: 3. Germline loops: CDR1 MNHNS, CDR2 SASEGT. The CDR3 runs 16 residues.

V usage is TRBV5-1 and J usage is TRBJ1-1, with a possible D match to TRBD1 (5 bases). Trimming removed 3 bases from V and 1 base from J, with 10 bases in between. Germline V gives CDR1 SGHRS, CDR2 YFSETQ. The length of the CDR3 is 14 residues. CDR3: CASSYGGTNTEAFF. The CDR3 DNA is TGCGCCAGCAGCTACGGGGGGACGAACACTGAAGCTTTCTTT.

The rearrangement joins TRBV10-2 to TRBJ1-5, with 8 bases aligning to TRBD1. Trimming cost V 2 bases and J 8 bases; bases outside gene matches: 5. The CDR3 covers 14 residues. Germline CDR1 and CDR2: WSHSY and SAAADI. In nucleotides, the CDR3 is TGCGCCAGCAGTGAGCAGGGGGCGAAGGAGCCCCAGCATTTT. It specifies CASSEQGAKEPQHF.

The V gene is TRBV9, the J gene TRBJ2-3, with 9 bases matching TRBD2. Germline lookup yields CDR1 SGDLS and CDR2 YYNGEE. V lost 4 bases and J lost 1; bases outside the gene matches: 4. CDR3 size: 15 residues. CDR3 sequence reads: CASSTRTSGTDTQYF. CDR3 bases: TGTGCCAGCAGCACCAGGACTAGCGGCACAGATACGCAGTATTTT.

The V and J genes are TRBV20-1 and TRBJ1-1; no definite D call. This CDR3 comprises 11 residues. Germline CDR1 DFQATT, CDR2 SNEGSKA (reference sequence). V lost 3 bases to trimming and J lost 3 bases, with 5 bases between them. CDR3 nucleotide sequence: TGCAGTGCTAGCCTTGACACTGAAGCTTTCTTT. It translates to CSASLDTEAFF.

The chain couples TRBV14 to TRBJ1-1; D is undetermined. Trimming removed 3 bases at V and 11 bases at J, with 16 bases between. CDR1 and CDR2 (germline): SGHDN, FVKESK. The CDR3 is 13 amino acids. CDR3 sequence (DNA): TGTGCCAGCAGCCAGGGGAGGGTAGCTCAGGCTTTCTTT. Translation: CASSQGRVAQAFF.

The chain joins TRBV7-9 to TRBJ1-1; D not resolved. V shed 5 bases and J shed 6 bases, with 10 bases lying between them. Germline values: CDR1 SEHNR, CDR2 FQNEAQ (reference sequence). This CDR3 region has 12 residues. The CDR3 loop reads CASSRESAEAFF. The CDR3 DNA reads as TGTGCCAGCAGCAGGGAATCGGCTGAAGCTTTCTTT.

The DNA for the CDR3 is TGTGCCAGTCGGACAGCGAGAAGGGGCACAGATACGCAGTATTTT. It is translated as CASRTARRGTDTQYF. The V call is TRBV19, the J call TRBJ2-3; the D gene is possibly TRBD1 (6 bases). CDR1 and CDR2 from the germline V gene are LNHDA and SQIVND (reference sequence). The CDR3 has 15 residues. The germline V and J ends were trimmed by 8 bases and 1 base, with 16 bases remaining between them.

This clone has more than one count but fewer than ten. CDR3 DNA sequence: TGTGCCAGCTCACTAGGACAGGGTGGGAGCACTGAAGCTTTCTTT. It specifies CASSLGQGGSTEAFF. This chain uses TRBV18 with TRBJ1-1; 8 nucleotides match TRBD1. This CDR3 has 15 amino acids. The ends lost 4 bases at V and 4 bases at J; junction bases unmatched: 8. CDR1 is KGHSH, CDR2 LQKENI, per germline. The full variable domain, with the rest looked up from reference TRBV18 and TRBJ1-1, is NAGVMQNPRHLVRRRGQEARLRCSPMKGHSHVYWYRQLPEEGLKFMVYLQKENIIDESGMPKERFSAEFPKEGPSILRIQQVVRGDSAAYFCASSLGQGGSTEAFFGQGTRLTVV.

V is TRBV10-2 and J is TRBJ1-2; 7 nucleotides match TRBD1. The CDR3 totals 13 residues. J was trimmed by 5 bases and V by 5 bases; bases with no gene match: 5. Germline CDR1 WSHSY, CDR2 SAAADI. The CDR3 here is CASSTGQSYGYTF. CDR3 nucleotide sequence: TGCGCCAGCAGTACGGGACAGAGTTATGGCTACACCTTC.

The CDR3 spells CSVDPGSGYTF. CDR3 nucleotide sequence: TGCAGCGTTGATCCGGGAAGCGGCTACACCTTC. This chain links TRBV29-1 with TRBJ1-2; D is ambiguous. The CDR3 is 11 amino acids. The germline V gene has CDR1 SQVTM and CDR2 ANQGSEA. Trimming took off 3 bases at V and 8 bases at J, with 10 bases between the two ends. The variable domain in full, with the rest retrieved from reference TRBV29-1 and TRBJ1-2, is SAVISQKPSRDICQRGTSLTIQCQVDSQVTMMFWYRQQPGQSLTLIATANQGSEATYESGFVIDKFPISRPNLTFSTLTVSNMSPEDSSIYLCSVDPGSGYTFGSGTRLTVV.